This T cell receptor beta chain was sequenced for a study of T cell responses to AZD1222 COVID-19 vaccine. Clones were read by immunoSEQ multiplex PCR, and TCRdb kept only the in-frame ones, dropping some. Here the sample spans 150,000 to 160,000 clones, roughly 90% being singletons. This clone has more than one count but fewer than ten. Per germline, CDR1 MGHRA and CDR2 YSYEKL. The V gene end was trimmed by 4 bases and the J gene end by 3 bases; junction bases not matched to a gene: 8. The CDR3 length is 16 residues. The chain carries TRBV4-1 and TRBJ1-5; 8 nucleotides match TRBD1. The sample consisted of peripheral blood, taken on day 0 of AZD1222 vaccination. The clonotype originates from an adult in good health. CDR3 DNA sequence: TGCGCCAGCAGCCCGAACTCAGGGGGCAACAATCAGCCCCAGCATTTT. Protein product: CASSPNSGGNNQPQHF.